A single sample is the source of the 17 T cell receptor beta chains below, sequenced in a study of T cell repertoires in aging, cancer and after chemotherapy. Multiplex touch-down PCR with TRB-A/B primers amplified rearranged V-D-J TRB sequences. Each CDR3 protein gets one entry after TCRdb re-called the multiplex PCR reads with MiXCR. The profile shows fewer than 2,500 distinct CDR3 sequences, around 22% of them singletons. Amplification of TCR beta used genomic DNA extracted from peripheral blood. Input material: blood. The receptors originated from a human donor with a blood cancer.

This clonotype is termed medium-sized. This sequence joins TRBV7-9 and TRBJ2-5; D unresolved. Germline V gene data show CDR1 as SEHNR and CDR2 as FQNEAQ (reference sequence). This CDR3 comprises 15 residues. V lost 4 bases and J lost 1, with 13 bases in between. This CDR3 reads CASSSTSTIQETQYF. In nucleotides, the CDR3 is TGTGCCAGCAGCTCCACCTCCACCATCCAAGAGACCCAGTACTTC.

This clonotype was seen more than once but under ten times. The rearrangement joins TRBV6-1 to TRBJ2-4; TRBD2 matches 8 bases. Trimming cost V 4 bases and J 6 bases; bases outside gene matches: 2. The CDR3 contains 13 residues. Germline CDR1 MNHNS, CDR2 SASEGT. The CDR3 loop is CASSGTSGNIQYF. CDR3 sequence (DNA): TGTGCCAGCAGTGGTACTAGCGGAAACATTCAGTACTTC.

The rearrangement links TRBV5-1 to TRBJ2-3; D not certain. Deletions cut 6 bases from V and 0 bases from J, with 14 bases between. Per germline, CDR1 SGHRS and CDR2 YFSETQ. The CDR3 covers 15 residues. This chain's CDR3 is CASNPVGPSTDTQYF. The CDR3 region has the DNA TGCGCCAGCAACCCGGTTGGACCTAGCACAGATACGCAGTATTTT.

A few counts support this clonotype. The genes are TRBV4-3 and TRBJ2-3; 7 bases fit TRBD2. The CDR3 spans 16 residues. Trimming removed 1 base from V and 0 bases from J; junction bases left unmatched: 4. In germline, CDR1 is LGHNA, CDR2 YSLEER. The CDR3 protein is CASSQGDGGSTDTQYF. The CDR3 bases are TGCGCCAGCAGCCAAGGAGACGGGGGGAGCACAGATACGCAGTATTTT.

With respect to this clonotype: A much larger clone lies a single base off, so this may be a read error. This chain joins TRBV18 and TRBJ2-7; TRBD1 might be the D (5 bases). Germline CDR1 KGHSH, CDR2 LQKENI. The CDR3 spans 16 residues. The CDR3 region is CASSPIERRTFYELYF. The CDR3 DNA sequence: TGTGCCAGCTCACCAATCGAGAGGCGGACATTCTACGAGCTGTACTTC.

In the case of this clonotype: A much larger clone differs by one base, so this may be a read error. The chain joins TRBV5-1 to TRBJ2-2; TRBD1 or TRBD2 may be the D gene (7 bases each). The CDR3 consists of 17 residues. The germline gives CDR1 SGHRS, CDR2 YFSETQ. The CDR3 DNA sequence: TGCGCCAGCAGCCTCAGGGGGGGACTGCAATTTACCGGGGAGCTGTTATTT. Its translation is CASSLRGGLQFTGELLF.

The rearrangement uses TRBV20-1 and TRBJ2-1; D possibly corresponds to TRBD2 (6 bases). Germline V lookup: CDR1 DFQATT, CDR2 SNEGSKA (reference sequence). V was pared by 1 base and J by 5 bases, with 12 bases between. The CDR3 is 14 residues long. CDR3 loop: CSARAGLEHNEQFF. In DNA, the CDR3 is TGCAGTGCTAGAGCGGGACTGGAACACAATGAGCAGTTCTTC.

In its sample, this clonotype ranks as medium-sized. The J gene is TRBJ2-7, the V gene TRBV27; a weak D match, TRBD1 (6 bases). The length of the CDR3 is 12 residues. The germline gives CDR1 MNHEY, CDR2 SMNVEV (reference sequence). V lost 6 bases and J 1 base, leaving 7 bases between the germline ends. The CDR3 DNA follows: TGTGCCAGCAGCAGGGGTTCCTACGAGCAGTACTTC. This translates into CASSRGSYEQYF.

Relative to its sample, this clonotype is large. The chain is built from TRBV19 and TRBJ2-2; perhaps TRBD1 as D (5 bases). The CDR3 length is 18 residues. Germline CDR1 LNHDA, CDR2 SQIVND (reference sequence). V shed 1 base and J shed 0 bases, with 15 bases lying between them. CDR3: CASSIAGPGTSNTGELFF. The CDR3 bases are TGTGCCAGTAGTATAGCAGGGCCCGGTACCTCGAACACCGGGGAGCTGTTTTTT.

The V gene is TRBV5-8, the J gene TRBJ2-7; D perhaps matches TRBD1 (6 bases). With 7 bases removed from V and 4 bases from J, the gap between germline ends came to 15 bases. The length of the CDR3 is 13 residues. In germline, CDR1 is SGHTS, CDR2 YDEGEE. The CDR3 DNA reads TGTGCCAGCGGCCTCCGGGACATTTACGAGCAGTACTTC. This sequence encodes CASGLRDIYEQYF.

In its sample, this clonotype was seen a few times. The chain combines TRBV11-2 with TRBJ2-1, with 9 bases fitting TRBD2. The CDR3 loop spans 21 amino acids. The junction had 21 bases not matched to a gene; V was cut back by 2 bases and J by 4 bases. Germline V gene sequence: CDR1 SGHAT, CDR2 FQNNGV. The CDR3 reads CASSLRMFGLAGVGVYNEQFF. The DNA of the CDR3 is TGTGCCAGCAGCTTAAGAATGTTCGGCTTAGCGGGAGTGGGGGTTTACAATGAGCAGTTCTTC.

The rearrangement joins TRBV12-3 or TRBV12-4 to TRBJ1-1, with 8 bases fitting TRBD1. The CDR3 runs 14 residues. The trim removed 5 bases at V and 1 base at J, leaving 3 bases unmatched. CDR3 coding DNA: TGTGCCAGCAGTCTCGGACAGGGGAACACTGAAGCTTTCTTT. Translating gives CASSLGQGNTEAFF.

In this sample, this clonotype turned up a few times. The J gene is TRBJ2-3, the V gene TRBV5-1; the D is unclear. The CDR3 runs 14 residues. In germline, CDR1 is SGHRS, CDR2 YFSETQ. Trimming took 2 bases from V and 2 from J, leaving 9 bases between them. CDR3 protein: CASSFIGPTDTQYF. CDR3 bases: TGCGCCAGCAGCTTTATTGGCCCCACAGATACGCAGTATTTT.

Concerning this clonotype itself: Possible read error: a much larger clone is one base away. This chain links TRBV20-1 with TRBJ2-3; no reliable D call. The germline V and J ends were trimmed by 4 bases and 2 bases, with 7 bases remaining between them. This CDR3 is built from 12 residues. Germline CDR1 reads DFQATT; CDR2 reads SNEGSKA (reference sequence). This CDR3 reads CSAMTDTDTQYF. The CDR3, as DNA: TGCAGTGCTATGACGGACACAGATACGCAGTATTTT.

V gene TRBV20-1 combines with J gene TRBJ2-3; D might be TRBD1 or TRBD2, each matching 6 bases. The ends were cut back, 5 bases at V and 7 bases at J, with 13 bases in the middle. Germline-derived CDR1 and CDR2 are DFQATT and SNEGSKA (reference sequence). The length of the CDR3 is 12 residues. The CDR3 DNA reads TGCAGTGCTCTCGGGGGCCGGAATACGCAGTATTTT. Translated, it gives CSALGGRNTQYF.

This clonotype is medium-sized. The V call is TRBV27, the J call TRBJ1-5, with D possibly being TRBD1 (5 bases). The CDR3 is 14 amino acids. The ends were cut back, 3 bases at V and 1 base at J, with 7 bases in the middle. The germline CDR1 and CDR2 sequences are MNHEY and SMNVEV (reference sequence). For the CDR3, the DNA is TGTGCCAGCAGTTTGGGGGGGAGCAATCAGCCCCAGCATTTT. Encoded protein: CASSLGGSNQPQHF.

By frequency in the sample, this clonotype is medium-sized. The chain couples TRBV6-1 to TRBJ2-3; 8 bases line up with TRBD1. CDR1 MNHNS and CDR2 SASEGT come from the germline V gene. The CDR3 extends over 15 amino acids. V lost 11 bases to trimming and J lost 3 bases; unmatched junction nucleotides: 13. CDR3 DNA sequence: TGTGCCGGACACCAAACAGGGGGAGTAACAGATACGCAGTATTTT. Encoded protein: CAGHQTGGVTDTQYF.